One sample yielded the 30 T cell receptor beta chains listed below, sequenced in a study of T-cell reconstitution after alpha-beta-depleted transplantation in children. Unique molecular identifiers tagged the TCRbeta library. Using its own MiXCR run on the PCR reads, TCRdb lists one record per CDR3 protein. The sample has about 440,000 distinct CDR3 sequences, roughly 43% seen once. This specimen was PBMCs, taken before TCRalphabeta/CD19-depleted stem cell transplant. The receptors shown here come from a girl aged 2 to 10 with aplastic anemia, due to receive a stem cell transplant.

In its sample, this clonotype was seen many times. DNA for the CDR3: TGCAGGGCCCGGGGCACAGGGGGCGGTGAGACCCAGTACTTC. Amino acids: CRARGTGGGETQYF. The chain couples TRBV20-1 to TRBJ2-5; 9 bases agree with TRBD1. From germline, CDR1 is DFQATT and CDR2 SNEGSKA (reference sequence). This CDR3 contains 14 residues.

V gene TRBV20-1 combines with J gene TRBJ2-5; the match to TRBD2 covers 9 bases. J was trimmed by 2 bases and V by 6 bases; bases with no gene match: 4. This CDR3 region has 13 residues. The germline V gene encodes CDR1 DFQATT and CDR2 SNEGSKA (reference sequence). Written as DNA, the CDR3 is TGCAGTGCCCTGACTAGCGGACAAGAGACCCAGTACTTC. Its translation: CSALTSGQETQYF.

The chain couples TRBV12-3 or TRBV12-4 to TRBJ2-1; perhaps D is TRBD1 or TRBD2 (5 bases each). The CDR3 is 16 residues long. Trimming stripped 6 bases from V and 0 bases from J, with 15 bases between. The CDR3 DNA sequence: TGTGCCAGCAGGGGATTGGGACCTCTCTCCTACAATGAGCAGTTCTTC. This encodes CASRGLGPLSYNEQFF.

This chain links TRBV6-1 with TRBJ2-7, with TRBD2 matching 13 bases. Trimming at V came to 6 bases and at J to 6 bases, leaving 5 bases not matched to a gene. CDR1 and CDR2 from the germline V gene are MNHNS and SASEGT. The CDR3 spans 14 residues. CDR3 amino acids: CASSLLAGGGEQYF. The CDR3 DNA follows: TGTGCCAGCAGCCTACTAGCGGGAGGGGGCGAGCAGTACTTC.

This clonotype was seen just once. The rearrangement links TRBV6-2 or TRBV6-3 to TRBJ1-3, with 7 bases that match TRBD1. Germline V gives CDR1 MNHEY, CDR2 SVGEGT. This CDR3 contains 16 residues. The V segment lost 6 bases and the J segment 1 base; nucleotides outside the gene matches: 9. This chain's CDR3 is CASRTGTAFSGNTIYF. The DNA for the CDR3 is TGTGCCAGCAGAACCGGGACAGCCTTTTCTGGAAACACCATATATTTT.

V and J are TRBV20-1 and TRBJ2-5; a possible D gene is TRBD2 (6 bases). The length of the CDR3 is 13 residues. Germline lookup yields CDR1 DFQATT and CDR2 SNEGSKA (reference sequence). Trimming removed 4 bases from V and 3 bases from J, with 12 bases in between. The CDR3 reads CSANIRLEETQYF. The CDR3 nucleotides are TGCAGTGCTAATATCCGACTAGAAGAGACCCAGTACTTC.

The genes are TRBV4-1 and TRBJ1-5; D uncertain. CDR1 and CDR2 from the germline V gene are MGHRA and YSYEKL. This CDR3 region has 15 residues. Trimming removed 0 bases from V and 5 bases from J, with 11 bases in between. The CDR3 spells CASSQDAGFDQPQHF. In DNA, the CDR3 is TGCGCCAGCAGCCAAGATGCCGGCTTCGATCAGCCCCAGCATTTT.

This clonotype has more than one count but fewer than ten. The chain combines TRBV18 with TRBJ2-1, with 7 bases identical to TRBD2. Germline CDR1 and CDR2: KGHSH and LQKENI. The CDR3 extends over 13 amino acids. Trimming cost V 5 bases and J 3 bases; bases outside gene matches: 1. This chain's CDR3 is CASSREGYNEQFF. The DNA of the CDR3 is TGTGCCAGCTCAAGGGAGGGCTACAATGAGCAGTTCTTC.

This clonotype was seen repeatedly, ten times or more. The V call is TRBV20-1, the J call TRBJ2-1, with unresolved D. CDR1 and CDR2 (germline): DFQATT, SNEGSKA (reference sequence). V was shortened by 1 base and J by 8 bases, with 12 bases between the two germline ends. This CDR3 has 13 residues. The CDR3 spells CSARVLELYEQFF. Written as DNA, the CDR3 is TGCAGTGCTAGAGTCCTAGAGCTCTATGAGCAGTTCTTC.

The chain carries TRBV5-1 and TRBJ1-4; D possibly corresponds to TRBD1 (5 bases). V lost 5 bases to trimming and J lost 4 bases, with 12 bases between them. The CDR3 contains 14 residues. Germline V gene sequence: CDR1 SGHRS, CDR2 YFSETQ. In DNA form, the CDR3 reads TGCGCCAGCAGTACAGGAACCTTTAATGAAAAACTGTTTTTT. Protein product: CASSTGTFNEKLFF.

This clonotype was detected many times. The junction does not match germline at one end; this may be a read error. The rearrangement links TRBV12-3 or TRBV12-4 to TRBJ2-5, with D perhaps matching TRBD2 (5 bases). This CDR3 has 12 residues. The CDR3 coding sequence is TGCGCCAGCAGCTTGAGCGGAGAGACCCAGTACTTC. Translation gives CASSLSGETQYF.

The V and J genes are TRBV6-2 or TRBV6-3 and TRBJ2-7; TRBD2 agrees at 13 bases. J lost 6 bases, V lost 2 bases, and 1 base had no gene match. Per the germline V gene, CDR1 is MNHEY and CDR2 is SVGEGT. This CDR3 is built from 14 residues. CDR3 residues: CASSYGLAGAEQYF. In DNA, the CDR3 is TGTGCCAGCAGTTACGGACTAGCGGGAGCCGAGCAGTACTTC.

The rearrangement links TRBV5-1 to TRBJ2-3; 7 bases agree with TRBD1. Germline CDR1 is SGHRS and CDR2 is YFSETQ. CDR3 length equals 14 residues. The junction had 3 bases not matched to a gene; V was cut back by 4 bases and J by 1 base. CDR3 DNA: TGCGCCAGCAGCCTGGGGACAGGCACAGATACGCAGTATTTT. It encodes CASSLGTGTDTQYF. The full variable domain, its missing parts supplied by reference TRBV5-1 and TRBJ2-3, is KAGVTQTPRYLIKTRGQQVTLSCSPISGHRSVSWYQQTPGQGLQFLFEYFSETQRNKGNFPGRFSGRQFSNSRSEMNVSTLELGDSALYLCASSLGTGTDTQYFGPGTRLTVL.

This chain joins TRBV27 and TRBJ2-7; 9 bases line up with TRBD2. Trimming removed 1 base from V and 10 bases from J; junction bases left unmatched: 8. Germline lookup yields CDR1 MNHEY and CDR2 SMNVEV (reference sequence). CDR3 size: 14 residues. The CDR3 nucleotides read TGTGCCAGCAGTTTATTAATAGCGGGAGAGCAACAGTACTTC. Translation: CASSLLIAGEQQYF.

In its sample, this clonotype was seen a few times. V usage is TRBV20-1 and J usage is TRBJ2-3, with D tentatively TRBD1 (5 bases). CDR3 length: 13 amino acids. Germline V lookup: CDR1 DFQATT, CDR2 SNEGSKA (reference sequence). Trimming stripped 4 bases from V and 3 bases from J, with 11 bases between. The CDR3, as DNA: TGCAGTGCTACTAACTCAGGGACAGATACGCAGTATTTT. Its protein is CSATNSGTDTQYF.

Many counts were recorded for this clonotype. The chain uses TRBV12-3 or TRBV12-4 and TRBJ1-1; 10 nucleotides agree with TRBD1. The CDR3 sequence is 14 residues long. J gave up 3 bases and V 3 bases, and 1 base lay outside the gene matches. CDR3 loop: CASSFGQGDTEAFF. CDR3 nucleotides: TGTGCCAGCAGTTTTGGACAGGGGGACACTGAAGCTTTCTTT.

The chain couples TRBV28 to TRBJ1-5; 8 nucleotides line up with TRBD1. Germline V gene sequence: CDR1 MDHEN, CDR2 SYDVKM. This CDR3 is 18 amino acids long. V was pared by 5 bases and J by 0 bases, with 12 bases of the junction left unmatched. CDR3 amino acids: CASSLDKTGARSNQPQHF. For the CDR3, the DNA is TGTGCCAGCAGTCTTGATAAGACAGGGGCTCGTAGCAATCAGCCCCAGCATTTT.

This clonotype was recorded many times. This sequence joins TRBV20-1 and TRBJ2-5; D might be TRBD1 or TRBD2, each matching 5 bases. The V gene's germline CDR1 is DFQATT and CDR2 SNEGSKA (reference sequence). This CDR3 is 16 amino acids long. The V end lost 1 base, the J end lost 0 bases, and 15 bases lay between the germline ends. CDR3 residues: CSARVPGTLYQETQYF. The DNA for the CDR3 is TGCAGTGCTAGAGTTCCCGGGACCCTGTACCAAGAGACCCAGTACTTC.

This clonotype was found once. V is TRBV4-1 and J is TRBJ1-4; weak D call: TRBD1 (6 bases). Deletions cut 4 bases from V and 0 bases from J, with 15 bases between. This CDR3 is built from 17 residues. CDR1 MGHRA and CDR2 YSYEKL come from the germline V gene. The CDR3 here is CASSPFRQGTTNEKLFF. The CDR3 nucleotides are TGCGCCAGCAGCCCCTTTAGGCAGGGGACAACTAATGAAAAACTGTTTTTT.

V gene TRBV7-9 combines with J gene TRBJ2-1; D possibly corresponds to TRBD1 (6 bases). Germline assignment: CDR1 SEHNR and CDR2 FQNEAQ (reference sequence). There are 16 residues in the CDR3. Trimming pared 5 bases from V and 4 bases from J, leaving 18 bases between. CDR3 in DNA: TGTGCCAGCAGCGCCGGACAGTATCCTATTTACAATGAGCAGTTCTTC. Its translation is CASSAGQYPIYNEQFF.

The rearrangement links TRBV27 to TRBJ2-3; 15 positions match TRBD2. Losses at the gene ends were 5 bases for V and 5 bases for J; bases not matched to a gene: 5. Germline CDR1 reads MNHEY; CDR2 reads SMNVEV (reference sequence). The CDR3 runs to 16 residues. CDR3 region: CASSPWTSGRGDTQYF. In DNA, the CDR3 is TGTGCCAGCAGTCCATGGACTAGCGGGAGGGGAGATACGCAGTATTTT.

This clonotype was seen more than once but under ten times. V and J are TRBV5-5 and TRBJ2-7; 7 bases fit TRBD1. The V gene end was trimmed by 1 base and the J gene end by 4 bases; junction bases not matched to a gene: 5. Per the germline V gene, CDR1 is SGHKS and CDR2 is YYEKEE (reference sequence). The CDR3 sequence is 14 residues long. The CDR3 DNA follows: TGTGCCAGCAGCTTGTTGGGGACAGCGTACGAGCAGTACTTC. Protein product: CASSLLGTAYEQYF.

This clonotype was picked up a small number of times. The V and J genes are TRBV29-1 and TRBJ2-1; D tentatively fits TRBD1 or TRBD2 (5 bases each). The CDR3 contains 14 residues. The germline V gene encodes CDR1 SQVTM and CDR2 ANQGSEA. The V end was cut by 3 bases, the J end by 7 bases, with 16 bases between. CDR3: CSVEGVQVKNEQFF. In DNA, the CDR3 is TGCAGCGTTGAGGGGGTCCAGGTCAAGAATGAGCAGTTCTTC.

The rearrangement links TRBV7-9 to TRBJ2-7; D might be TRBD1 or TRBD2, each matching 5 bases. This CDR3 spans 12 amino acids. In germline, CDR1 is SEHNR, CDR2 FQNEAQ (reference sequence). Trimming left V 3 bases short and J 6 bases short, with 9 bases between. CDR3 in amino acids: CASSFGDGEQYF. For the CDR3, the DNA is TGTGCCAGCAGCTTTGGGGACGGCGAGCAGTACTTC.

The table lists this clonotype with a few counts. The genes are TRBV7-9 and TRBJ2-3, with TRBD2 matching over 8 bases. Germline-derived CDR1 and CDR2 are SEHNR and FQNEAQ (reference sequence). The CDR3 extends over 15 amino acids. V lost 3 bases, J lost 7 bases, and 9 bases stayed unmatched. DNA for the CDR3: TGTGCCAGCAGCTTGGTCCCCAGCGGGGGTTATACGCAGTATTTT. Translation: CASSLVPSGGYTQYF.

The table lists this clonotype with many counts. The chain couples TRBV28 to TRBJ2-7, with 11 bases aligning to TRBD2. Germline CDR1 MDHEN, CDR2 SYDVKM. The V gene end was trimmed by 4 bases and the J gene end by 6 bases; junction bases not matched to a gene: 11. The CDR3 loop spans 16 amino acids. This CDR3 is CASSSPRTSGSAEQYF. In nucleotides, the CDR3 is TGTGCCAGCAGTTCCCCCCGGACTAGCGGGTCGGCCGAGCAGTACTTC. Using reference TRBV28 and TRBJ2-7 for the parts outside the CDR3, the full variable domain is DVKVTQSSRYLVKRTGEKVFLECVQDMDHENMFWYRQDPGLGLRLIYFSYDVKMKEKGDIPEGYSVSREKKERFSLILESASTNQTSMYLCASSSPRTSGSAEQYFGPGTRLTVT.

The chain links TRBV29-1 to TRBJ1-2; 8 nucleotides line up with TRBD1. The CDR3 loop spans 14 amino acids. The V gene's germline CDR1 is SQVTM and CDR2 ANQGSEA. V gave up 4 bases and J gave up 4 bases; unmatched junction bases: 8. This chain's CDR3 is CSVVAQGVAYGYTF. Here the CDR3 DNA reads TGCAGCGTTGTAGCACAGGGGGTAGCCTATGGCTACACCTTC.

V is TRBV5-5 and J is TRBJ2-1; D gene unclear. This CDR3 spans 14 amino acids. Trimming took off 1 base at V and 7 bases at J, with 12 bases between the two ends. Germline V gives CDR1 SGHKS, CDR2 YYEKEE (reference sequence). The CDR3 nucleotides are TGTGCCAGCAGCTTGTTTTACAGAACTAATGAGCAGTTCTTC. Translation gives CASSLFYRTNEQFF.

The rearrangement links TRBV6-5 to TRBJ2-1, with TRBD2 as a possible D gene (7 bases). The V gene's germline CDR1 is MNHEY and CDR2 SVGAGI. Trimming pared 2 bases from V and 9 bases from J, leaving 14 bases between. The CDR3 loop spans 14 amino acids. CDR3 sequence (DNA): TGTGCCAGCAGTTACGGGGGGGCTCGGGGTGAGCAGTTCTTC. The encoded protein is CASSYGGARGEQFF.

The chain carries TRBV30 and TRBJ1-1; D call uncertain. This CDR3 region has 14 residues. Per germline, CDR1 GTSNPN and CDR2 SVGIG (reference sequence). The V gene lost 3 bases and the J gene lost 4 bases, with 15 bases spanning the gap. CDR3: CAWRTELVRTEAFF. The CDR3 nucleotides are TGTGCCTGGAGGACTGAGTTAGTCCGCACTGAAGCTTTCTTT.